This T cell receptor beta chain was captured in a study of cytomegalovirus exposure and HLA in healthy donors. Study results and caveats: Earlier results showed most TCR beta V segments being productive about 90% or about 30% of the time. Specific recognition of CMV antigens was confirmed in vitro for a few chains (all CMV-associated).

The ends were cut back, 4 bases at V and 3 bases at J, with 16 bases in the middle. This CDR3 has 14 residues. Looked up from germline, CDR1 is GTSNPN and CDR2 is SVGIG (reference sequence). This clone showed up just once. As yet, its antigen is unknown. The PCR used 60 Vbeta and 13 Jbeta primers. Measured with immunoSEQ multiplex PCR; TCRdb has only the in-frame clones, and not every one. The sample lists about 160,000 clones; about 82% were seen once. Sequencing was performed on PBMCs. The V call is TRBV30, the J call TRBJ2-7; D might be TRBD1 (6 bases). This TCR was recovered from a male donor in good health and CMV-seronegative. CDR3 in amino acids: CAWNTGSVHYEQYF. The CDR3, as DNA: TGTGCCTGGAACACAGGGAGCGTCCACTACGAGCAGTACTTC.